This TCR beta chain was captured in a study of shared clonotypes between healthy human individuals. Study-level results: Generally, naive subsets came out with larger estimated richness than memory subsets.

Assay used: immunoSEQ multiplex PCR; TCRdb lists only in-frame clones, some missing. The sample consists of approximately 640,000 clones, 72% of them appearing once. Healthy HIV-negative adults without recent acute infections or vaccinations served as donors. Both subsets, CD45RA+ naive and CD45RA-negative memory, were split from the CD4+ cells. The CDR3 totals 14 residues. From germline, CDR1 is MNHEY and CDR2 SVGAGI. V was clipped by 5 bases and J by 7 bases, with 17 bases between them. This clone was seen more than once but under ten times. Its antigen is not identified. The sequenced sample consisted of memory CD4+ T cells sorted from blood. Subset noted: CD45RA-negative fraction. The chain recombines TRBV6-5 with TRBJ1-1; tentatively, D is TRBD1 (5 bases). The receptor was derived from a young woman in good health. For the CDR3, the DNA is TGTGCCAGCAGTACCCACGACAGAGCCTATGAAGCTTTCTTT. Translated: CASSTHDRAYEAFF.